This is a list of T cell receptor beta chains from one sample in a study of PD-1 blockade in classical Hodgkin lymphoma. Clones were sequenced by immunoSEQ multiplex PCR, and TCRdb holds only the in-frame ones, with some missing. The data contain about 40,000 clones, 71% of them seen just once; the ten biggest clones take up over 2.5%. The source material was peripheral blood mononuclear cells (PBMCs), sampled at baseline. These TCRs come from a human donor with classical Hodgkin lymphoma. CDR3s leave out the opening cysteine and the closing phenylalanine or tryptophan. The order of the fields is clone size, J gene, V gene, CDR3 protein. Only some rows state a clone size, as once, few, many or a class for expanded clones.

NA TRBJ1-5 TRBV19 ASTKGRDWGNQPQH
NA TRBJ1-1 TRBV6-5 ASSRTTGGTEAF
NA TRBJ1-3 TRBV14 ASSRQGTSGNTIY
once TRBJ1-1 TRBV27 ASGDRVRTEAF
NA TRBJ2-5 TRBV7-7 ASSPHGVETQY
NA TRBJ1-4 TRBV6-1 ASSEALQEKLF
NA TRBJ2-7 TRBV6-5 ASSYGGQLLYEQY
NA TRBJ2-3 TRBV6-5 ASSYSGLATDTQY
NA TRBJ1-6 TRBV19 ASSIDSPLGGNSPLH
NA TRBJ2-5 TRBV6-1 ASSERAKAYQETQY
NA TRBJ1-4 TRBV4-3 ASSPRWAATNEKLF
NA TRBJ2-3 TRBV11-2 ASSLSASYIDTQY
NA TRBJ2-7 TRBV5-6 ASSAPGHTFYEQY
NA TRBJ1-1 TRBV20-1 SGSRGAEAF
NA TRBJ2-2 TRBV28 ASRTSLGVTGELF
NA TRBJ2-7 TRBV6-6 ASSYSRLRTAYEQY
NA TRBJ1-1 TRBV11-2 ASSFGGANTEAF
NA TRBJ2-3 TRBV19 ASSPTDTSSTDTQY
NA TRBJ2-5 TRBV6-6 ASSNPGQGETQY
NA TRBJ2-5 TRBV25-1 ASSDTQTQY
many TRBJ1-5 TRBV15 ATSRATGDWGQPQH
NA TRBJ1-3 TRBV14 ASSHAGGNTIY
NA TRBJ1-6 TRBV4-1 ASSQAPPRRQDAPLH